These T cell receptor beta chains were read from a single sample in a study of cytomegalovirus exposure and HLA in healthy donors. The table came from immunoSEQ multiplex PCR; TCRdb's copy has only in-frame clones and leaves some out. The data show under 200,000 clones, with roughly 75% seen just once and around 6% held by the top ten. The source material was PBMCs. All receptors derive from a man in his forties in good health and CMV-seronegative. CDR3s include the opening cysteine and the closing phenylalanine or tryptophan. Fields, in order: J gene, clone size, V gene, D gene, CDR3 DNA, CDR3 protein. A D gene is named only where the DNA matches it firmly. Expanded clones get a size class; other rows say once, few or many, or leave the size out.

TRBJ2-3,NA,TRBV2,NA,TGTGCCAGCTCTGTGTCGAGCACAGATACGCAGTATTTT,CASSVSSTDTQYF
TRBJ2-7,NA,TRBV6-6,NA,TGTGCCAGCACCTGGGGTCCGGGGAACTACGAGCAGTACTTC,CASTWGPGNYEQYF
TRBJ1-2,NA,TRBV6-5,NA,TGTGCCAGCACGGATCGGGAAGGTGGCTACACCTTC,CASTDREGGYTF
TRBJ2-1,few,TRBV19,TRBD2,TGTGCCATTTCTAGCGGGGATTCCAACAATGAGCAGTTCTTC,CAISSGDSNNEQFF
TRBJ1-4,NA,TRBV7-2,TRBD1,TGTGCCAGCAGAACCGGGACAGGGAATGAAAAACTGTTTTTT,CASRTGTGNEKLFF
TRBJ1-4,once,TRBV10-3,NA,TGTGCCATCAGTGAAGGGGGGGGGTATGAAAAACTGTTTTTT,CAISEGGGYEKLFF
TRBJ2-1,NA,TRBV15,TRBD2,TGTGCCACCACCCGGACTAGCGGGTCTCCCCCTTTCTTC,CATTRTSGSPPFF
TRBJ2-3,NA,TRBV18,NA,TGTGCCAGCTCACCTAAAATTTCCACAGATACGCAGTATTTT,CASSPKISTDTQYF
TRBJ1-2,once,TRBV7-2,NA,TGTGCCAGCAGCCCCACCGGGGGGGACTATGGCTACACCTTC,CASSPTGGDYGYTF
TRBJ1-3,NA,TRBV2,NA,TGTGCCAGCAATTTGGAGGGGATCCCTTCTGGAAACACCATATATTTT,CASNLEGIPSGNTIYF
TRBJ1-2,NA,TRBV18,NA,TGTGCCAGCTCACATGACAAGACTAACTATGGCTACACCTTC,CASSHDKTNYGYTF
TRBJ2-4,NA,TRBV19,TRBD1,TGTGCCAGTAGTACGGGACAGGGGACGAACATTCAGTACTTC,CASSTGQGTNIQYF
TRBJ2-2,NA,TRBV5-6,NA,TGTGCCAGCAGCCCGGACAGACTCCCGAACACCGGGGAGCTGTTTTTT,CASSPDRLPNTGELFF
TRBJ2-7,NA,TRBV4-3,NA,TGCGCCAGCAGCCAGGGAGCGGAAAACTCCTACGAGCAGTACTTC,CASSQGAENSYEQYF
TRBJ1-6,NA,TRBV9,NA,TGTGCCAGCACCCGAGCAGCAGGCCATAATTCACCCCCCCACTTT,CASTRAAGHNSPPHF
TRBJ2-5,NA,TRBV6-5,NA,TGTGCCAGCAGTTATGGTCGGTTACAAGAGACCCAGTACTTC,CASSYGRLQETQYF